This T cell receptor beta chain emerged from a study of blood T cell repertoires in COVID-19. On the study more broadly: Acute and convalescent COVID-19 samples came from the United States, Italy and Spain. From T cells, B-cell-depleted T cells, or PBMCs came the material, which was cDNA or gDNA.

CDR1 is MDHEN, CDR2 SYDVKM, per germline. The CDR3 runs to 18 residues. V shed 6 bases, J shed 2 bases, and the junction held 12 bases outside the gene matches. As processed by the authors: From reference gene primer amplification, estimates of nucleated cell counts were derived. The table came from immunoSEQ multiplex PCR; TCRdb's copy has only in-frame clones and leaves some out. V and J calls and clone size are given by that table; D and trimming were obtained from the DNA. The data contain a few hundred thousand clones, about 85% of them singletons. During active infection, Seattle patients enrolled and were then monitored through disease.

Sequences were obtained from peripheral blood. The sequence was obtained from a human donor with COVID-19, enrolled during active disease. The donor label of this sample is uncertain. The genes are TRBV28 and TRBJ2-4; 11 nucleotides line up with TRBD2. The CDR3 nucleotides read TGTGCCAGCAGCGTAGCCGCATTAGCGGGAGGGCCCAAAAACATTCAGTACTTC. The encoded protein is CASSVAALAGGPKNIQYF.